These T cell receptor beta chains were read from a single sample in a study of cytomegalovirus exposure and HLA in healthy donors. Measured with immunoSEQ multiplex PCR; TCRdb has only the in-frame clones, and not every one. The sample includes about 93,000 clones, approximately 68% of them seen just once. Sequenced material: PBMCs. Receptors originate from a boy younger than 18 in good health and CMV-seropositive. CDR3s include the opening cysteine and the closing phenylalanine or tryptophan. A D gene is named only where the DNA matches it firmly. Rows may omit the clone size; those that give it use once, few, many or a size class.

D gene	clone size	V gene	J gene	CDR3 protein
TRBD2	NA	TRBV4-2	TRBJ2-3	CASSQDLAGVTDTQYF
NA	NA	TRBV7-2	TRBJ2-2	CASSFVAGELFF
NA	NA	TRBV15	TRBJ1-5	CATSRALPKSAGGPQHF
TRBD1	NA	TRBV7-9	TRBJ1-4	CSSSLGQGGEKLFF
NA	NA	TRBV4-1	TRBJ1-1	CASSQAAGNTEAFF
TRBD1	NA	TRBV28	TRBJ1-5	CASSFPPSGQGYQPQHF
TRBD2	NA	TRBV5-6	TRBJ2-5	CASSLATTSGRALETQYF
TRBD2	few	TRBV9	TRBJ2-7	CASSPSGTVNEQYF
TRBD1	NA	TRBV11-2	TRBJ1-1	CASSQFTGGKTEAFF
NA	NA	TRBV5-1	TRBJ2-3	CASSLTTTSTDTQYF
TRBD1	NA	TRBV14	TRBJ2-7	CASSHRQGGAYEQYF
NA	NA	TRBV5-1	TRBJ1-2	CASSSGSGNEGYTF
NA	NA	TRBV19	TRBJ1-6	CASSTSTGPNSPLHF
NA	NA	TRBV18	TRBJ2-1	CASSLRVLSSYNEQFF
NA	few	TRBV13	TRBJ1-2	CASSSTVNYGYTF
TRBD2	once	TRBV2	TRBJ2-2	CASSGPDSGGTHSGELFF
TRBD2	few	TRBV9	TRBJ2-3	CASSVLSSGSWTDTQYF
NA	NA	TRBV11-2	TRBJ2-5	CASSQTQVGTQYF
TRBD2	NA	TRBV5-1	TRBJ2-1	CASSLLNAGTSGSSGGEQFF
NA	once	TRBV6-5	TRBJ1-5	CASSFDLNQPQHF
NA	NA	TRBV7-6	TRBJ2-7	CASSQQGRGYSYEQYF
NA	NA	TRBV4-1	TRBJ1-1	CASSLRYMNTEAFF
TRBD1	NA	TRBV7-9	TRBJ1-1	CASSLGGTGGEAFF
TRBD1	few	TRBV6-5	TRBJ1-1	CASIVRVGGLHQAFF
TRBD2	NA	TRBV5-1	TRBJ2-3	CASSYRTSGSSDTQYF
NA	few	TRBV5-1	TRBJ2-7	CASTEGGSYEQYF
NA	NA	TRBV30	TRBJ1-1	CAWSVRGSLEAFF
TRBD1	NA	TRBV7-9	TRBJ1-2	CASSLASGQANYGYTF
TRBD1	once	TRBV7-3	TRBJ1-6	CASSQGAGSPLHF
NA	NA	TRBV2	TRBJ1-5	CASSGLRAVSNQPQHF
TRBD1	NA	TRBV2	TRBJ2-4	CASTKPKTGYHF
TRBD1	NA	TRBV14	TRBJ2-7	CASSQPSWDRVGQWGLWEQYF
NA	NA	TRBV15	TRBJ1-3	CATSSTGNTIYF
TRBD2	few	TRBV7-8	TRBJ2-1	CASSFPGRAWNEQFF
TRBD1	NA	TRBV6-6	TRBJ2-5	CASSLAGTGKETQYF
NA	few	TRBV10-3	TRBJ1-2	CAIKQDRTNGYTF
NA	NA	TRBV6-1	TRBJ2-3	CASSPLGVSTDTQYF
NA	NA	TRBV2	TRBJ2-1	CASNTGRTTYNEQFF
TRBD2	NA	TRBV14	TRBJ2-1	CASSRRGVYNEQFF
NA	NA	TRBV7-9	TRBJ2-7	CASSSTYEQYF
NA	NA	TRBV30	TRBJ2-1	CAWNPLIAPPSVRDEQFF
TRBD2	NA	TRBV5-1	TRBJ2-3	CASSDPWAGGGSTDTQYF
NA	NA	TRBV9	TRBJ2-1	CASSPHNSYNEQFF
TRBD1	few	TRBV5-1	TRBJ2-7	CASSLVRQGALSYEQYF
NA	NA	TRBV6-1	TRBJ2-5	CASSPTGIETQYF
NA	few	TRBV4-3	TRBJ2-7	CASSQVRGGETYEQYF
TRBD1	NA	TRBV5-1	TRBJ1-4	CASSNPGTGNEKLFF
NA	NA	TRBV15	TRBJ1-5	CATSRVFDQAQHF
TRBD1	NA	TRBV5-5	TRBJ2-5	CASSTGTGCTQYF
TRBD1	NA	TRBV6-6	TRBJ1-3	CASTDRANRNTIYF
NA	NA	TRBV15	TRBJ1-4	CATSRDIRINEKLFF
TRBD1	NA	TRBV5-6	TRBJ2-5	CASSLYRGETQYF
NA	few	TRBV2	NA	CASSEVRGAEQYF
TRBD1	few	TRBV27	TRBJ2-7	CASSPDRGGSYEQYF
NA	few	TRBV5-5	TRBJ1-3	CASSLYIGGSSGNTIYF
NA	NA	TRBV5-1	TRBJ2-7	CASSSDWGAYEQYF
NA	NA	TRBV11-1	TRBJ1-1	CASSLVGGTEAFF
NA	once	TRBV10-1	TRBJ2-4	CASSESYGLAKNIQYF
NA	NA	TRBV19	TRBJ1-4	CASRVRRTGVNKLFF
TRBD1	NA	TRBV30	TRBJ2-7	CAWSRGQGLTYEQYF